This T cell receptor beta chain was obtained from a study of T cells in Graves' hyperthyroidism and ophthalmopathy. Subjects with ophthalmopathy showed a Clinical Activity Score no lower than 3, a NOSPECS grade no lower than 4, and a duration shorter than 3 months. The study based diagnoses on clinical symptoms, serum thyroxine and TRAb, thyroid ultrasound and orbital computed tomography. This clonotype appeared many times. Its cognate antigen is unknown. Amplified TCR beta CDR3 regions came from RNA transcripts. First-round RT-PCR of the TCR CDR3 relied on the HTBI primer set. One entry per CDR3 protein results from TCRdb running MiXCR on the multiplex PCR reads. The repertoire holds hundreds of thousands of distinct CDR3 sequences, approximately 14% seen once, with roughly an eighth in the top ten. Study-wide findings and caveats: Separating ophthalmopathy from stable hyperthyroidism was achieved by a 13 V-J model.

CDR1 and CDR2 from the germline V gene are GTSNPN and SVGIG (reference sequence). This CDR3 contains 12 residues. V lost 5 bases, J lost 4 bases, and 10 bases lay in between. Sequenced material: blood. The sequence was obtained from a woman in her forties or fifties with Graves' ophthalmopathy. The chain joins TRBV30 to TRBJ2-3; D unclear. This chain's CDR3 is CAWVGSADTQYF. Written as DNA, the CDR3 is TGTGCCTGGGTCGGATCGGCAGATACGCAGTATTTT.